These T cell receptor beta chains were read from a single sample in a study of T-cell reconstitution after alpha-beta-depleted transplantation in children. TCRdb re-analysed the PCR reads in MiXCR, keeping a single row per CDR3 protein. The sample shows about 300,000 distinct CDR3 sequences, roughly 9.1% of them seen only once. The sample here was PBMCs, taken before TCRalphabeta/CD19-depleted stem cell transplant. The origin of the receptors is a boy in the first two years of life with acute myeloid leukemia, due to receive a stem cell transplant. Each CDR3 is given with its conserved first and last residue. The D gene is left open where the match is weak. Rows may omit the clone size; those that give it use once, few, many or a size class.

abundance | j_gene | v_gene | d_gene | CDR3aa | CDR3nt
many | TRBJ2-3 | TRBV20-1 | TRBD2 | CSATRGLAGAGDTQYF | TGCAGTGCTACCCGGGGGCTAGCGGGAGCCGGAGATACGCAGTATTTT
. | TRBJ1-3 | TRBV28 | TRBD1 | CASVGASGQEFLDGNTIYF | TGTGCCAGCGTGGGCGCAAGCGGACAGGAGTTTCTTGACGGAAACACCATATATTTT
. | TRBJ2-3 | TRBV28 | . | CASSVSGVTDTQYF | TGTGCCAGCAGTGTAAGCGGTGTCACAGATACGCAGTATTTT
many | TRBJ1-2 | TRBV6-1 | . | CASSPRDGTWGYTF | TGTGCCAGCAGTCCCCGGGACGGGACATGGGGCTACACCTTC
. | TRBJ2-7 | TRBV20-1 | TRBD1 | CSALATGAGRHEQYF | TGCAGTGCCCTCGCGACAGGGGCCGGGAGACACGAGCAGTACTTC
few | TRBJ2-1 | TRBV19 | TRBD1 | CASRDRGLASGSYNEQFF | TGTGCCAGTAGGGACAGGGGGCTAGCGTCGGGCTCCTACAATGAGCAGTTCTTC
. | TRBJ1-6 | TRBV20-1 | . | CSARQGSRNSPLHF | TGCAGTGCTAGACAGGGAAGTCGGAATTCACCCCTCCACTTT
many | TRBJ1-1 | TRBV20-1 | . | CSARDWAENTEAFF | TGCAGTGCTAGAGATTGGGCCGAGAACACTGAAGCTTTCTTT
many | TRBJ2-7 | TRBV7-9 | . | CASSLAAGTYEQYF | TGTGCCAGCAGCTTAGCGGCAGGGACCTACGAGCAGTACTTC
many | TRBJ2-2 | TRBV12-3/TRBV12-4 | . | CASRASSGIRSGELFF | TGTGCCAGCAGAGCCTCGAGCGGCATCCGGAGCGGGGAGCTGTTTTTT
many | TRBJ1-2 | TRBV15 | . | CATRRDGDYGYTF | TGTGCCACCAGGAGGGACGGGGACTATGGCTACACCTTC
many | TRBJ1-1 | TRBV4-2 | . | CASSLQTAGLIKRNTEAFF | TGTGCCAGCAGCCTTCAAACTGCGGGACTTATTAAGAGGAACACTGAAGCTTTCTTT
many | TRBJ2-7 | TRBV7-2 | . | CASRIGGSSYEQYF | TGTGCCAGCAGGATAGGGGGGAGCTCCTACGAGCAGTACTTC
many | TRBJ1-5 | TRBV7-2 | TRBD1 | CASSFAGTETQPQHF | TGTGCCAGCAGCTTCGCTGGGACAGAGACTCAGCCCCAGCATTTT
many | TRBJ1-5 | TRBV6-2/TRBV6-3 | . | CASTQQGRLNQPQHF | TGTGCCAGCACGCAACAGGGACGGCTCAATCAGCCCCAGCATTTT
few | TRBJ2-7 | TRBV4-2 | . | CASSQDHGSSYEQYF | TGTGCCAGCAGCCAAGATCACGGGTCATCCTACGAGCAGTACTTC
many | TRBJ2-1 | TRBV12-3/TRBV12-4 | . | CASSLSSGGSYNEQFF | TGTGCCAGCAGTTTAAGTTCCGGGGGCTCCTACAATGAGCAGTTCTTC
many | TRBJ2-5 | TRBV24-1 | TRBD1 | CATSASGTGHLQETQYF | TGTGCCACCAGTGCCTCCGGGACAGGGCACCTCCAAGAGACCCAGTACTTC
many | TRBJ2-7 | TRBV12-5 | TRBD1 | CASGWTGTGLYEQYF | TGTGCTAGTGGTTGGACCGGGACAGGGCTCTACGAGCAGTACTTC
few | TRBJ2-5 | TRBV7-9 | . | CASSPDAPYQETQYF | TGTGCCAGCAGCCCGGACGCCCCGTACCAAGAGACCCAGTACTTC
many | TRBJ2-5 | TRBV5-1 | TRBD1 | CASSLYGTGGRETQYF | TGCGCCAGCAGCTTGTATGGGACAGGGGGCCGGGAGACCCAGTACTTC
. | TRBJ2-7 | TRBV20-1 | TRBD1 | CSARWTGGYEQYF | TGCAGTGCTAGGTGGACAGGGGGCTACGAGCAGTACTTC
many | TRBJ2-1 | TRBV4-1 | . | CASSQAGNEQFF | TGCGCCAGCAGCCAAGCGGGCAATGAGCAGTTCTTC
. | TRBJ2-3 | TRBV10-3 | . | CAIIDRDLRGDTQYF | TGTGCCATCATCGACCGGGACTTACGTGGAGATACGCAGTATTTT
many | TRBJ2-7 | TRBV3-1 | TRBD1 | CASSLSGTGAYEQYF | TGTGCCAGCAGCCTGTCCGGGACAGGGGCTTACGAGCAGTACTTC
many | TRBJ2-3 | TRBV4-2 | . | CASSQDPLDYYTQYF | TGTGCCAGCAGCCAAGACCCCCTGGACTACTATACGCAGTATTTT
many | TRBJ2-3 | TRBV14 | . | CASSRIPSVTDTQYF | TGTGCCAGCAGCCGGATTCCCAGCGTGACAGATACGCAGTATTTT
many | TRBJ1-2 | TRBV4-3 | . | CASSPAQGSYGYTF | TGCGCCAGCAGCCCCGCTCAGGGGAGCTATGGCTACACCTTC
many | TRBJ1-4 | TRBV5-5 | TRBD1 | CASSQWTGPNEKLFF | TGTGCCAGCAGCCAATGGACAGGGCCAAATGAAAAACTGTTTTTT
many | TRBJ2-7 | TRBV9 | . | CASSPTRDTSYEQYF | TGTGCCAGCAGCCCCACCCGGGACACCTCCTACGAGCAGTACTTC
many | TRBJ2-1 | TRBV28 | . | CASSLHTNYNEQFF | TGTGCCAGCAGTTTGCACACGAACTACAATGAGCAGTTCTTC
many | TRBJ2-1 | TRBV20-1 | . | CSAIKLAESYNEQFF | TGCAGTGCGATAAAATTAGCGGAGTCCTACAATGAGCAGTTCTTC
many | TRBJ1-6 | TRBV12-3/TRBV12-4 | TRBD1 | CASSPGQGYSPLHF | TGTGCCAGCAGTCCCGGACAGGGGTATTCACCCCTCCACTTT
many | TRBJ2-7 | TRBV25-1 | TRBD1 | CASSEGQGTYEQYF | TGTGCCAGCAGTGAAGGACAGGGAACCTACGAGCAGTACTTC
few | TRBJ2-7 | TRBV11-1 | TRBD1 | CASSSRTPGQGHEQYF | TGTGCCAGCAGCTCAAGGACCCCGGGACAGGGCCACGAGCAGTACTTC
many | TRBJ1-1 | TRBV5-4 | TRBD1 | CASTPPDRAGAEAFF | TGTGCCAGCACCCCCCCGGACAGGGCTGGCGCTGAAGCTTTCTTT
many | TRBJ2-5 | TRBV5-6 | TRBD1 | CASSLDRVSGQETQYF | TGTGCCAGCAGCCTCGACAGGGTATCGGGCCAAGAGACCCAGTACTTC
many | TRBJ2-3 | TRBV5-6 | . | CASSLVPAADTQYF | TGTGCCAGCAGCTTGGTCCCGGCAGCAGATACGCAGTATTTT
many | TRBJ1-4 | TRBV5-1 | . | CASSLGGATNEKLFF | TGCGCCAGCAGCTTGGGCGGCGCAACTAATGAAAAACTGTTTTTT
many | TRBJ1-3 | TRBV29-1 | . | CSVCASRGNTIYF | TGCAGCGTTTGCGCCTCTAGGGGAAACACCATATATTTT
many | TRBJ1-6 | TRBV15 | . | CATSRDIGNSPLHF | TGTGCCACCAGCAGAGATATTGGGAATTCACCCCTCCACTTT
. | TRBJ2-7 | TRBV12-3/TRBV12-4 | TRBD2 | CASSFPRVAGFYEQYF | TGTGCCAGCAGTTTCCCGCGTGTAGCGGGATTTTACGAGCAGTACTTC
many | TRBJ1-1 | TRBV10-3 | TRBD1 | CAISESSGTGLNTEAFF | TGTGCCATCAGTGAGTCGTCCGGGACAGGCTTGAACACTGAAGCTTTCTTT
many | TRBJ2-5 | TRBV9 | TRBD1 | CASSVAGTGGQETQYF | TGTGCCAGCAGCGTAGCCGGGACAGGGGGCCAAGAGACCCAGTACTTC
many | TRBJ2-7 | TRBV6-5 | . | CASRMIYEGYEQYF | TGTGCCAGCAGGATGATATACGAGGGCTACGAGCAGTACTTC